This record concerns one TCR beta chain sequence. This specimen belongs to a study of blood T cell repertoires in COVID-19. Study background: There were acute and convalescent COVID-19 samples, and they came from the United States, Italy and Spain.

The assay was immunoSEQ multiplex PCR, and TCRdb's table has in-frame clones only and misses some. In the table there are roughly 120,000 clones, around 80% of which are singletons. This CDR3 spans 13 amino acids. CDR1 and CDR2 from the germline V gene are SNHLY and FYNNEI. V gave up 6 bases and J gave up 6 bases; unmatched junction bases: 7. The V gene is TRBV2, the J gene TRBJ1-1; 7 nucleotides align to TRBD1. What was sequenced was peripheral blood. The source of this sequence is a man between 65 and 85 years old with acute or convalescent COVID-19. CDR3: CASSADDRAEAFF. The CDR3 DNA reads as TGTGCCAGCAGCGCCGACGACAGGGCTGAAGCTTTCTTT.